A single T cell receptor beta chain is shown here with its context. This specimen comes from a study of blood T cell repertoires in COVID-19. Overall study: The United States, Italy and Spain supplied acute and convalescent COVID-19 samples. T cells, B-cell-depleted T cells, or PBMCs supplied cDNA or gDNA.

Authors' analysis steps: Cell counts per sample came from amplifying reference gene primers. The protocol was immunoSEQ multiplex PCR, while the TCRdb copy is restricted to in-frame clones and leaves out a portion. V, J and clone size are taken as reported in that table, and D and trimming were inferred from the DNA itself. The table includes 220,000 or so clones, approximately 77% detected once. Trimming pared 2 bases from V and 15 bases from J, leaving 11 bases between. The CDR3 has 11 residues. The sample comprised peripheral blood. The rearrangement links TRBV12-3 or TRBV12-4 to TRBJ2-1; D is ambiguous. This clonotype was sampled from a woman older than 75 with acute or convalescent COVID-19. Here the CDR3 DNA reads TGTGCCAGCAGTTTAACACACAGTAGGTTCTTC. Translated, it gives CASSLTHSRFF.